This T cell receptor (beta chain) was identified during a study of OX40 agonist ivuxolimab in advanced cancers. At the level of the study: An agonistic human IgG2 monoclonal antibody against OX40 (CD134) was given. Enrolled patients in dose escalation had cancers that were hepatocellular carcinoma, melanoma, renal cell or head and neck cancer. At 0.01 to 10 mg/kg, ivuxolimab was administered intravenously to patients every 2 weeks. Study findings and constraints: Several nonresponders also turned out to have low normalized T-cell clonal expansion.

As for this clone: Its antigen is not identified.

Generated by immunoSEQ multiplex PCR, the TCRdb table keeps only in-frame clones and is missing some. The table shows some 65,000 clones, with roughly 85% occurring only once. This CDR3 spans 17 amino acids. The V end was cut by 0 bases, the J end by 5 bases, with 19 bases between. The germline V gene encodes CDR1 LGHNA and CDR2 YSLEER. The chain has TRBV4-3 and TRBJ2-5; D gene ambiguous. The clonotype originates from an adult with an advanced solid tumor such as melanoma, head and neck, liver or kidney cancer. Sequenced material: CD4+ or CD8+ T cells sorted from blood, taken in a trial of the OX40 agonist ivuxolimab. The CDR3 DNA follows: TGCGCCAGCAGCCAAGATCGCGGCAGTCCTCAGTGGGAGACCCAGTACTTC. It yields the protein CASSQDRGSPQWETQYF.